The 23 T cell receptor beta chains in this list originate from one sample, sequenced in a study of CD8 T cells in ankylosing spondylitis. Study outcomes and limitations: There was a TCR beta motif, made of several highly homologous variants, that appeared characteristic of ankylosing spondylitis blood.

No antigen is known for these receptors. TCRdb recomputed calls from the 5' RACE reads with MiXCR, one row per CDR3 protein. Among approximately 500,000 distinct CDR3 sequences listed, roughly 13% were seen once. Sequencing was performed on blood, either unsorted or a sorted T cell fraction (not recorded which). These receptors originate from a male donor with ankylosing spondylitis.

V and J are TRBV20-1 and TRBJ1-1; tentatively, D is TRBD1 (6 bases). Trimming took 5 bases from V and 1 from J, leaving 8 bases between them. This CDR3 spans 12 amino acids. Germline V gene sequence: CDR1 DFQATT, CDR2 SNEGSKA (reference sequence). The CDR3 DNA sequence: TGCAGTGCTCAACAGGGGAACACTGAAGCTTTCTTT. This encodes CSAQQGNTEAFF.

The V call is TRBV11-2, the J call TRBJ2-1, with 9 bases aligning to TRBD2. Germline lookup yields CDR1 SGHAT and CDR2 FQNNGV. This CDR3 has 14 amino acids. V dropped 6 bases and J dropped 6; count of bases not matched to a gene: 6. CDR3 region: CASRLTSGPNEQFF. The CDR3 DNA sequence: TGTGCCAGCAGATTGACTAGCGGACCCAATGAGCAGTTCTTC.

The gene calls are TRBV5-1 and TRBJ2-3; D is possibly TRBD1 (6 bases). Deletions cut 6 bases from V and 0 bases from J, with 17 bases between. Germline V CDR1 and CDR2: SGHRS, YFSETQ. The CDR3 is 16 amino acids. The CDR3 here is CASTPEGHLSTDTQYF. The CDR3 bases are TGCGCCAGCACCCCTGAGGGACACCTTAGCACAGATACGCAGTATTTT.

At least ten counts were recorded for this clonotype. CDR3 loop: CASSLVTGTSGTDTQYF. The CDR3 coding sequence is TGCGCCAGCAGCTTGGTAACCGGGACTAGCGGCACAGATACGCAGTATTTT. The chain uses TRBV5-1 and TRBJ2-3, with TRBD2 matching 10 bases. This CDR3 is 17 amino acids long. The germline gives CDR1 SGHRS, CDR2 YFSETQ. The J segment lost 1 base and the V segment lost 0 bases, leaving 5 bases of the junction unmatched.

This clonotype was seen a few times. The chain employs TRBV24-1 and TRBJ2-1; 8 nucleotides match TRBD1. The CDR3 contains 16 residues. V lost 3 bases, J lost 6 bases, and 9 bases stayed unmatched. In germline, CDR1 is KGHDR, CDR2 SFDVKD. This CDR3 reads CATSDPGQGDGNEQFF. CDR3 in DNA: TGTGCCACCAGTGATCCCGGACAGGGAGACGGCAATGAGCAGTTCTTC.

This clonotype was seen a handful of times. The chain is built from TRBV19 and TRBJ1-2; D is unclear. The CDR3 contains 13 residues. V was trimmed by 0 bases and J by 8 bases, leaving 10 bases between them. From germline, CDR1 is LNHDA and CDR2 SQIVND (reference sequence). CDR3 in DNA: TGTGCCAGTAGTATAGACCTGCTCTGGGGCTACACCTTC. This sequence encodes CASSIDLLWGYTF.

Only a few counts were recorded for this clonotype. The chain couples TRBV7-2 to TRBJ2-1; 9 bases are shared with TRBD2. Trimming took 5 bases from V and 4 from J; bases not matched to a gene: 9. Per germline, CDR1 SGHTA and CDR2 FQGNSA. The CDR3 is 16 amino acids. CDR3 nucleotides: TGTGCCAGCAGCCGCCAAGCGGGAGGCCAATACAATGAGCAGTTCTTC. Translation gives CASSRQAGGQYNEQFF.

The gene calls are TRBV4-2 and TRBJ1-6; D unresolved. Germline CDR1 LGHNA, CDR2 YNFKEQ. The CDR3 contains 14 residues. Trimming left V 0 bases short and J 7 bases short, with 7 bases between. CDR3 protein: CASSQDPENSPLHF. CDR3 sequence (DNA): TGTGCCAGCAGCCAAGATCCAGAGAATTCACCCCTCCACTTT.

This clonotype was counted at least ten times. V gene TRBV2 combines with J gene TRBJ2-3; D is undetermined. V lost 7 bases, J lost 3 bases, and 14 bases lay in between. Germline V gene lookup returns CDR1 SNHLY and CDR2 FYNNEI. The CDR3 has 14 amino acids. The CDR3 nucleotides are TGTGCCAGCATTGTATACATCGGGACAGATACGCAGTATTTT. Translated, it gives CASIVYIGTDTQYF.

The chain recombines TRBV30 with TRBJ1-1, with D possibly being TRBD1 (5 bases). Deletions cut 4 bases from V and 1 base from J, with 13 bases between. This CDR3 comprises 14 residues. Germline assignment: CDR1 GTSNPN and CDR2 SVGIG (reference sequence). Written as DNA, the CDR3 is TGTGCCTGGAACACTGGGACGGAGAACACTGAAGCTTTCTTT. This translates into CAWNTGTENTEAFF.

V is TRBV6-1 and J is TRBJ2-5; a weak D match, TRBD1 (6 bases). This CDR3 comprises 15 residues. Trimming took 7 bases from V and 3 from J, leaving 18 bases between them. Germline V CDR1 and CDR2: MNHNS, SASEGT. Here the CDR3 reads CASTHPGEGEETQYF. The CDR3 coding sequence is TGTGCCAGCACCCACCCGGGTGAGGGGGAAGAGACCCAGTACTTC.

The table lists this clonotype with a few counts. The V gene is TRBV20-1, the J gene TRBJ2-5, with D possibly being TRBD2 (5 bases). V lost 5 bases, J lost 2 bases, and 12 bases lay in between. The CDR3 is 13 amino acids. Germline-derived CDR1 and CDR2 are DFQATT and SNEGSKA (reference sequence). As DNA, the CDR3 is TGCAGTGCTGGGTTAGCGAGGCAAGAGACCCAGTACTTC. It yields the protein CSAGLARQETQYF.

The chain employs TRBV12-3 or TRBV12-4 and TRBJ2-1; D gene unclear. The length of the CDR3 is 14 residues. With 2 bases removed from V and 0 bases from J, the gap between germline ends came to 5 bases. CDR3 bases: TGTGCCAGCAGTTTACTAGACTCCTACAATGAGCAGTTCTTC. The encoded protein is CASSLLDSYNEQFF.

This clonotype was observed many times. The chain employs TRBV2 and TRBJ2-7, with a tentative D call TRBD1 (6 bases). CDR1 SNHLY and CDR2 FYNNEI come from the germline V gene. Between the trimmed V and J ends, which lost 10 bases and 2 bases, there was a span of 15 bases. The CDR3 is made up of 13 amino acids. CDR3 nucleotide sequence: TGTGCCACCACAGACCAGGGGCCCTACGAGCAGTACTTC. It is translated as CATTDQGPYEQYF.

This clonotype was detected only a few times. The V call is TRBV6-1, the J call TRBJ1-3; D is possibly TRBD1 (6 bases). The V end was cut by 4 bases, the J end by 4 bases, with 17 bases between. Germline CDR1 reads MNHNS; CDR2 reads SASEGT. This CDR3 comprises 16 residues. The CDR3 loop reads CASSVIGTFSGNTIYF. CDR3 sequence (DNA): TGTGCCAGCAGTGTAATCGGGACATTCTCCGGAAACACCATATATTTT.

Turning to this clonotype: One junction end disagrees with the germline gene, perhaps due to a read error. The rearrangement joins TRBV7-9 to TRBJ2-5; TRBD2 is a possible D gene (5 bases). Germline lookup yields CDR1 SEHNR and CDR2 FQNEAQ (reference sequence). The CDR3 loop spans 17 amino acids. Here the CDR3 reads CASSIASSVALRETQYF. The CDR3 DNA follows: TGTGCCAGCAGCATAGCGTCGAGCGTGGCGTTGCGGGAGACCCAGTACTTC.

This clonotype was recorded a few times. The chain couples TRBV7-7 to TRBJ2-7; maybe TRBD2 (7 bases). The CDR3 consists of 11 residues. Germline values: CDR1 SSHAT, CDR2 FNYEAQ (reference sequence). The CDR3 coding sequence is TGTGCTGGGGGGGGCATCTACGAGCAGTACGTC. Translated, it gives CAGGGIYEQYV.

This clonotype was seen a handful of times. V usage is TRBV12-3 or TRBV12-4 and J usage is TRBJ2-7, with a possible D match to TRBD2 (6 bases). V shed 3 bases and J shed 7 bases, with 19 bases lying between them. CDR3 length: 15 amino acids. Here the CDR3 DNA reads TGTGCCAGCAGTTTGGGCGGGAAGGCACCTCGGGAGCAGTACTTC. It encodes CASSLGGKAPREQYF.

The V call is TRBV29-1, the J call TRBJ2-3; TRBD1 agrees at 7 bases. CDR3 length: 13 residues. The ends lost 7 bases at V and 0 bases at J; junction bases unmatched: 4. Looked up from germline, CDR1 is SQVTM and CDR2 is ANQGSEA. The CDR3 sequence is CSGGTASTDTQYF. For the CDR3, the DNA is TGCAGCGGGGGGACAGCTAGCACAGATACGCAGTATTTT.

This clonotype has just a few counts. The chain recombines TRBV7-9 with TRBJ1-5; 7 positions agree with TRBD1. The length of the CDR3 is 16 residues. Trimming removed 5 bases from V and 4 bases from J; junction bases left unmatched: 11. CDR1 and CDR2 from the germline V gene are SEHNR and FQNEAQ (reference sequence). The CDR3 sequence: CASSDTKGQRNQPQHF. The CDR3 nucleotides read TGTGCCAGCAGCGATACTAAGGGACAGAGAAATCAGCCCCAGCATTTT.

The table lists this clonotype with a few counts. The CDR3 DNA reads TGTGCCATCAGCGCGAAGGACAGAACTATAATTTACACCGGGGAGCTGTTTTTT. Its translation: CAISAKDRTIIYTGELFF. The chain combines TRBV10-3 with TRBJ2-2, with D perhaps TRBD1 (6 bases). In germline, CDR1 is ENHRY, CDR2 SYGVKD. The V gene lost 6 bases and the J gene lost 3 bases, with 23 bases spanning the gap. The CDR3 covers 18 residues.

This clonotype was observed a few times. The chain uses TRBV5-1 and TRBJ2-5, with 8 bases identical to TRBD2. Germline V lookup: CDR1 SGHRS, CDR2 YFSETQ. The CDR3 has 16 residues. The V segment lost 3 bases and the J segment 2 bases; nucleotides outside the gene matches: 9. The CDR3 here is CASSSQSGLEQETQYF. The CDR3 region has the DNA TGCGCCAGCAGCTCACAGTCGGGACTAGAGCAAGAGACCCAGTACTTC.

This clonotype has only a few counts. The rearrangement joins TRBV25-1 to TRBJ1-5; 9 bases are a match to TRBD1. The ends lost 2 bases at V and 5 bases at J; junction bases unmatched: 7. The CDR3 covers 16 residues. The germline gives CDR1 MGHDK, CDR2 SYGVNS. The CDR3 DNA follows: TGTGCCAGCAGTGAAGGCAGGACAGGGGATGATCAGCCCCAGCATTTT. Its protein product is CASSEGRTGDDQPQHF. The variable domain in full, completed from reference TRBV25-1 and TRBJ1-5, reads EADIYQTPRYLVIGTGKKITLECSQTMGHDKMYWYQQDPGMELHLIHYSYGVNSTEKGDLSSESTVSRIRTEHFPLTLESARPSHTSQYLCASSEGRTGDDQPQHFGDGTRLSIL.